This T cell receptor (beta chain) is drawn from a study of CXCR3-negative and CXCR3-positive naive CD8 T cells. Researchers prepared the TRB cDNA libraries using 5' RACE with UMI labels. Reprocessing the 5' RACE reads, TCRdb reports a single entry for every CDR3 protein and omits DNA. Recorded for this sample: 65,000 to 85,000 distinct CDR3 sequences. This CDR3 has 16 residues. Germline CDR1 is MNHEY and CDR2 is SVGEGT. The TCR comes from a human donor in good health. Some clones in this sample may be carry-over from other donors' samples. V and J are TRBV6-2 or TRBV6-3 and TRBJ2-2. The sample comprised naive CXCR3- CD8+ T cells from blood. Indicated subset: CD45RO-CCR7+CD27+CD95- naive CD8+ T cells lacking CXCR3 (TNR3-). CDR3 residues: CASIIFLPNGYGELFF.